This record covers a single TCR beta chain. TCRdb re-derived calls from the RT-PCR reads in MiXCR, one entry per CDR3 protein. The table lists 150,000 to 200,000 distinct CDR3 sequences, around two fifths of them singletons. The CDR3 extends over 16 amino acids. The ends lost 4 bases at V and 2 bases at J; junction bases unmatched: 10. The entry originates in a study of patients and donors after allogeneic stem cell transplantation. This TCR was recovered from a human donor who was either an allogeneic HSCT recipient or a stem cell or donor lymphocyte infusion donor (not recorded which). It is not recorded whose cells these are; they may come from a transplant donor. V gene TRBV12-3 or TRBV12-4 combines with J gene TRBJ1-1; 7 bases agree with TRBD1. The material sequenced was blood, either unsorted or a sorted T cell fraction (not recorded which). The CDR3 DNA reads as TGTGCCAGCAGTTCACTAACCTGGGACAGTAACACTGAAGCTTTCTTT. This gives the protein CASSSLTWDSNTEAFF.